Below are 29 T cell receptor beta chains sequenced from a single sample in a study of patients and donors after allogeneic stem cell transplantation (dated by TCRdb to the early 2020s). The method behind the library was RT-PCR. Sequencer: NextSeq 550. TCRdb took the public reads, trimmed them with fastp at Q25, ran MiXCR for clone calling and kept in-frame beta chains. Each record represents a unique CDR3 protein, reported with the most common genes and DNA among its rows. In this sample the table shows more than 850,000 distinct CDR3 sequences, around 17% of which occur a single time. The top ten constitute roughly 6% of the sample. Sample: blood, either unsorted or a sorted T cell fraction (not recorded which). The receptors derive from a human donor who was either an allogeneic HSCT recipient or a stem cell or donor lymphocyte infusion donor (not recorded which). It is not recorded whose cells these are; they may come from a transplant donor.

The CDR3 region has the DNA TGTGCCAGCGAGGAGGGGGCCGGGGCCAACGTCCTGACTTTC. It yields the protein CASEEGAGANVLTF. The chain links TRBV7-9 to TRBJ2-6; TRBD1 might be the D (7 bases). From germline, CDR1 is SEHNR and CDR2 FQNEAQ (reference sequence). The CDR3 totals 14 residues. V lost 8 bases and J 4 bases, leaving 12 bases between the germline ends. Full variable domain (missing parts from reference TRBV7-9 and TRBJ2-6): DTGVSQNPRHKITKRGQNVTFRCDPISEHNRLYWYRQTLGQGPEFLTYFQNEAQLEKSRLLSDRFSAERPKGSFSTLEIQRTEQGDSAMYLCASEEGAGANVLTFGAGSRLTVL.

Notes on this clonotype: Lacking the conserved final phenylalanine or tryptophan, this CDR3 likely reflects a read error. This rearrangement joins TRBV24-1 to TRBJ2-4; D may correspond to TRBD1 or TRBD2 (5 bases each). This CDR3 is 15 amino acids long. Germline values: CDR1 KGHDR, CDR2 SFDVKD. V was pared by 3 bases and J by 4 bases, with 12 bases between. The DNA for the CDR3 is TGTGCCACCAGTGATGCCGGGACGGAGAAAAACATTCAGTACTAC. Translation gives CATSDAGTEKNIQYY.

This clonotype was counted at least ten times. This sequence joins TRBV16 and TRBJ1-2; 7 bases line up with TRBD1. J was trimmed by 0 bases and V by 8 bases; bases with no gene match: 12. The CDR3 totals 16 residues. Germline values: CDR1 KGHSY, CDR2 FQNENV. DNA for the CDR3: TGTGCCAGCCGTCGATATGGGGACAGATCTAACTATGGCTACACCTTC. It translates to CASRRYGDRSNYGYTF.

This clonotype appeared a few times. The chain combines TRBV3-1 with TRBJ2-1, with D perhaps TRBD1 or TRBD2 (5 bases each). The CDR3 has 14 residues. Trimming removed 0 bases from V and 7 bases from J, with 10 bases in between. From germline, CDR1 is LGHDT and CDR2 YNNKEL (reference sequence). The CDR3 DNA sequence: TGTGCCAGCAGCCAAGAGGGGACGACGAATGAGCAGTTCTTC. It is translated as CASSQEGTTNEQFF.

This clonotype came up a few times. Written as DNA, the CDR3 is TGTGCCAGCGGCAAACTGACAAGCACAGATACGCAGTATTTT. Residues: CASGKLTSTDTQYF. The rearrangement links TRBV5-7 to TRBJ2-3; D is unresolved. TRBV5-7 belongs to the ORF category, with a function that is uncertain. V shed 7 bases and J shed 0 bases, with 12 bases lying between them. The CDR3 runs 14 residues.

This clonotype appeared a few times. The chain joins TRBV20-1 to TRBJ2-7; D not certain. The CDR3 has 15 residues. V lost 1 base and J lost 0, with 13 bases in between. The germline V gene encodes CDR1 DFQATT and CDR2 SNEGSKA (reference sequence). CDR3 residues: CSARVGWSSSYEQYF. In DNA form, the CDR3 reads TGCAGTGCTAGAGTAGGTTGGTCGAGCTCCTACGAGCAGTACTTC.

This clonotype has more than one count but fewer than ten. V is TRBV20-1 and J is TRBJ1-1, with 10 nucleotides matching TRBD1. This CDR3 comprises 15 residues. The germline gives CDR1 DFQATT, CDR2 SNEGSKA (reference sequence). V trimming: 5 bases; J trimming: 0 bases; junction bases outside the gene matches: 6. CDR3 DNA: TGCAGTGCTGGGAGACAGGGGGCCGTGAACACTGAAGCTTTCTTT. Protein: CSAGRQGAVNTEAFF.

CDR3 coding DNA: TGCGCCAGCAGCTTGAACCTAGCGGGGGGAGTAGATACGCAGTATTTT. It encodes CASSLNLAGGVDTQYF. The chain links TRBV5-1 to TRBJ2-3, with 11 positions matching TRBD2. Germline loops: CDR1 SGHRS, CDR2 YFSETQ. Losses at the gene ends were 1 base for V and 5 bases for J; bases not matched to a gene: 6. The CDR3 runs 16 residues.

This clonotype has just a few counts. The genes are TRBV20-1 and TRBJ2-1, with 11 bases lining up with TRBD1. The CDR3 sequence is 13 residues long. The J segment lost 6 bases and the V segment lost 5 bases, leaving 3 bases of the junction unmatched. CDR1 and CDR2 from the germline V gene are DFQATT and SNEGSKA (reference sequence). The CDR3: CSAWTGGLNEQFF. The DNA for the CDR3 is TGCAGTGCTTGGACAGGGGGCCTCAATGAGCAGTTCTTC.

V gene TRBV27 combines with J gene TRBJ2-7, with 8 bases identical to TRBD1. The CDR3 length is 14 residues. Germline-derived CDR1 and CDR2 are MNHEY and SMNVEV (reference sequence). After removal of 5 bases from V and 6 bases from J, the junction contained 9 bases not matched to a gene. CDR3 loop: CASSLPGQDFEQYF. Written as DNA, the CDR3 is TGTGCCAGCAGTCTGCCGGGACAGGACTTCGAGCAGTACTTC.

There are many counts of this clonotype. The rearrangement links TRBV12-3 or TRBV12-4 to TRBJ1-6; TRBD1 aligns across 9 bases. The CDR3 has 12 amino acids. V shed 6 bases and J 15 bases; nucleotides not matched to a gene: 6. CDR3 coding DNA: TGTGCCAGCAGACCGGGACAGGGCTACCTCCACTTT. Translating gives CASRPGQGYLHF.

This clonotype was seen at least ten times. This chain connects TRBV10-3 to TRBJ2-3; 9 bases align to TRBD1. Germline assignment: CDR1 ENHRY and CDR2 SYGVKD. V shed 6 bases and J 6 bases; nucleotides not matched to a gene: 4. This CDR3 comprises 13 residues. CDR3: CAIRGQGSDTQYF. The CDR3 nucleotides are TGTGCCATCAGAGGACAGGGGTCGGATACGCAGTATTTT.

The chain is built from TRBV5-1 and TRBJ2-7; no definite D call. This CDR3 comprises 15 residues. Germline V gene sequence: CDR1 SGHRS, CDR2 YFSETQ. The V gene lost 1 base and the J gene lost 5 bases, with 16 bases spanning the gap. The chain's CDR3 is CASSLRSQSPDEQYF. The DNA for the CDR3 is TGCGCCAGCAGCTTGAGGTCTCAATCACCGGACGAGCAGTACTTC.

In the case of this clonotype: A read error may explain this, as a much larger clone is one base away. The chain recombines TRBV12-3 or TRBV12-4 with TRBJ1-5; TRBD1 might be the D (6 bases). The V end lost 8 bases, the J end lost 11 bases, and 22 bases lay between the germline ends. CDR3 length: 14 amino acids. The CDR3 region is CASSWGADLMTQHF. The CDR3 nucleotides read TGTGCCAGCTCCTGGGGGGCCGACCTCATGACCCAGCATTTT.

V usage is TRBV12-3 or TRBV12-4 and J usage is TRBJ2-7; D remains ambiguous. The germline V and J ends were trimmed by 3 bases and 3 bases, with 6 bases remaining between them. This CDR3 is built from 12 residues. CDR3 region: CASSFRLYEQYF. In DNA form, the CDR3 reads TGTGCCAGCAGTTTTAGACTCTACGAGCAGTACTTC.

The chain carries TRBV12-3 or TRBV12-4 and TRBJ1-2; D is possibly TRBD1 (5 bases). V gave up 3 bases and J gave up 11 bases, with 10 bases separating them. The CDR3 is 11 amino acids. CDR3 sequence: CASSLGRAYTF. The DNA of the CDR3 is TGTGCCAGCAGTTTGGGCAGGGCATACACCTTC.

This clonotype has only a few counts. The chain carries TRBV27 and TRBJ1-5; no reliable D call. The V and J ends lost 6 bases and 1 base respectively, with 13 bases between them. The V gene's germline CDR1 is MNHEY and CDR2 SMNVEV (reference sequence). The CDR3 extends over 15 amino acids. The CDR3 sequence is CASRARYESNQPQHF. The DNA for the CDR3 is TGTGCCAGCAGGGCACGGTACGAGAGCAATCAGCCCCAGCATTTT.

The V call is TRBV6-1, the J call TRBJ2-2, with D possibly being TRBD1 (6 bases). The V end lost 3 bases, the J end lost 2 bases, and 13 bases lay between the germline ends. The CDR3 consists of 16 residues. Looked up from germline, CDR1 is MNHNS and CDR2 is SASEGT. CDR3 nucleotide sequence: TGTGCCAGCAGTGATTTGCCAGGGGCCAACACCGGGGAGCTGTTTTTT. Amino acids: CASSDLPGANTGELFF.

The chain links TRBV2 to TRBJ1-5; a weak D match, TRBD1 (6 bases). Germline V gene data show CDR1 as SNHLY and CDR2 as FYNNEI. The CDR3 contains 16 residues. V shed 3 bases and J shed 2 bases, with 14 bases lying between them. CDR3 residues: CASSDRGRGGNQPQHF. In nucleotides, the CDR3 is TGTGCCAGCAGTGATCGGGGGCGCGGTGGCAATCAGCCCCAGCATTTT.

The chain is built from TRBV6-1 and TRBJ2-7, with TRBD1 matching over 7 bases. This CDR3 region has 15 residues. The V and J ends lost 6 bases and 4 bases, in that order; junction bases with no gene match: 12. The V gene's germline CDR1 is MNHNS and CDR2 SASEGT. This CDR3 reads CASRLQGMGLYEQYF. The CDR3 nucleotides are TGTGCCAGCAGACTACAGGGGATGGGGCTGTACGAGCAGTACTTC.

V is TRBV5-1 and J is TRBJ2-5, with D perhaps matching TRBD1 (6 bases). In germline, CDR1 is SGHRS, CDR2 YFSETQ. V dropped 3 bases and J dropped 1 base, with 16 bases sitting between them. This CDR3 is built from 16 residues. The CDR3 bases are TGCGCCAGCAGCTCGTGGACAGACGGATCCCAAGAGACCCAGTACTTC. Amino acids: CASSSWTDGSQETQYF.

The gene calls are TRBV5-4 and TRBJ1-3; D is unresolved. This CDR3 contains 13 residues. Trimming left V 0 bases short and J 7 bases short, with 8 bases between. The V gene's germline CDR1 is SGHNT and CDR2 YYREEE (reference sequence). The DNA of the CDR3 is TGTGCCAGCAGCTTGGGAAGGGAGAACACCATATATTTT. Its translation: CASSLGRENTIYF.

V usage is TRBV12-3 or TRBV12-4 and J usage is TRBJ1-5, with 11 nucleotides matching TRBD1. V dropped 10 bases and J dropped 9; count of bases not matched to a gene: 5. The CDR3 is 12 amino acids. CDR3 amino acids: CAIGTGGWPQHF. The CDR3 DNA is TGTGCCATCGGGACAGGGGGTTGGCCCCAGCATTTT.

This clonotype was seen many times. This chain joins TRBV3-1 and TRBJ2-7; TRBD1 might be the D (6 bases). CDR1 is LGHDT and CDR2 is YNNKEL in the germline V gene (reference sequence). The CDR3 is made up of 15 amino acids. Trimming took 4 bases from V and 0 from J, leaving 13 bases between them. CDR3 residues: CASSPPGASSYEQYF. The CDR3 nucleotides are TGTGCCAGCAGCCCCCCAGGGGCTAGCTCCTACGAGCAGTACTTC.

This clonotype was detected only a few times. The V and J genes are TRBV12-3 or TRBV12-4 and TRBJ2-7; 8 bases are shared with TRBD2. J was trimmed by 2 bases and V by 6 bases; bases with no gene match: 15. CDR3 length: 17 amino acids. CDR3 loop: CASSSYEKRGLTYEQYF. In DNA, the CDR3 is TGTGCCAGCAGCTCGTACGAAAAGCGGGGGCTAACCTACGAGCAGTACTTC.

This rearrangement joins TRBV6-5 to TRBJ1-2; D not resolved. Per germline, CDR1 MNHEY and CDR2 SVGAGI. V lost 2 bases and J lost 8, with 15 bases in between. This CDR3 is 14 amino acids long. The chain's CDR3 is CASSYVRTPRGYTF. CDR3 coding DNA: TGTGCCAGCAGTTACGTCAGGACCCCTAGGGGCTACACCTTC.

The chain carries TRBV6-5 and TRBJ2-1; unclear D gene. This CDR3 region has 14 residues. Germline V lookup: CDR1 MNHEY, CDR2 SVGAGI. The V end lost 0 bases, the J end lost 6 bases, and 9 bases lay between the germline ends. CDR3 bases: TGTGCCAGCAGTTACTCCCCATACCGCAATGAGCAGTTCTTC. Encoded protein: CASSYSPYRNEQFF.

The chain employs TRBV6-2 or TRBV6-3 and TRBJ2-5; D uncertain. Germline CDR1 is MNHEY and CDR2 is SVGEGT. V gave up 10 bases and J gave up 0 bases, with 12 bases separating them. The CDR3 sequence is 13 residues long. In nucleotides, the CDR3 is TGTGCCACCTACCCCCGCTACCAAGAGACCCAGTACTTC. Translation: CATYPRYQETQYF.

In DNA, the CDR3 is TGCGCCAGCAGCTCTGTAAGCGGCTTCGAGCGGGAGCAGTACTTC. Protein product: CASSSVSGFEREQYF. The chain links TRBV5-1 to TRBJ2-7, with D possibly being TRBD2 (5 bases). In germline, CDR1 is SGHRS, CDR2 YFSETQ. The CDR3 is 15 amino acids. V was cut by 3 bases and J by 7 bases, with 20 bases left in between.